This T cell receptor (beta chain) emerged from a study of response to subunit inactivated influenza vaccine. Via MiXCR, TCRdb re-called the RT-PCR reads, giving one row per CDR3 protein. The sample contains roughly 540,000 distinct CDR3 sequences, under 25% of which appear only once. Germline CDR1 and CDR2: MDHEN and SYDVKM. Unmatched junction bases numbered 8, after V lost 7 bases and J lost 5 bases. CDR3 length: 14 amino acids. The data also belong to a second study, concerning T cells expressing NK-cell markers. In that study: The TCR beta cDNA came from 5'RACE template switching with UMIs.

The chain recombines TRBV28 with TRBJ2-1, with 7 bases that match TRBD1. The sample consisted of CD4+ T cells sorted from PBMCs, taken 11 to 12 days after vaccination. This clonotype was sampled from a man between 45 and 60 years old who received an inactivated influenza vaccine. The CDR3 nucleotides are TGTGCCAGCAAATACAGGGGCTACCACAATGAGCAGTTCTTC. Protein product: CASKYRGYHNEQFF.